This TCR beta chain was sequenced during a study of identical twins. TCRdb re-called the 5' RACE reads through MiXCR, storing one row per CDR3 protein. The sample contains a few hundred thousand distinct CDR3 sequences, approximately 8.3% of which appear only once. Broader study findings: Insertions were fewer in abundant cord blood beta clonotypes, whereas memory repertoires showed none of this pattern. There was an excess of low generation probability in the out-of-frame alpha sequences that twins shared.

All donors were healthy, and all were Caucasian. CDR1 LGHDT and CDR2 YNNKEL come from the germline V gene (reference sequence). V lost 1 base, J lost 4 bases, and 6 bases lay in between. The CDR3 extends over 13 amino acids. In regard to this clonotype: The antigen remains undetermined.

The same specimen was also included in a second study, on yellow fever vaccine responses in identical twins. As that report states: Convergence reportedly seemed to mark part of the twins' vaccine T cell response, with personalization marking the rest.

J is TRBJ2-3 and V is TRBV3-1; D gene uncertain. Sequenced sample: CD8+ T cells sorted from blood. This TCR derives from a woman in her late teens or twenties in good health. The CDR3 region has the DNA TGTGCCAGCAGCCAAGTGGAAGCAGATACGCAGTATTTT. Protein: CASSQVEADTQYF.